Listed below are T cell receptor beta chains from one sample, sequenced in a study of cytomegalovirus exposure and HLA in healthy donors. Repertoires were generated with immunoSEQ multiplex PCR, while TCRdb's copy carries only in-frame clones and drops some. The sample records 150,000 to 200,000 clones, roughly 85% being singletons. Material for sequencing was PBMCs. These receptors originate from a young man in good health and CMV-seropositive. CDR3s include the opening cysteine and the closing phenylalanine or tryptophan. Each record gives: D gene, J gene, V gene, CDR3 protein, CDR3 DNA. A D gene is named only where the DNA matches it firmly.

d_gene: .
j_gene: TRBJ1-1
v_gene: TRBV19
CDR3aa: CASSIGGSTEAFF
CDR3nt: TGTGCCAGTAGTATAGGCGGGAGCACTGAAGCTTTCTTT

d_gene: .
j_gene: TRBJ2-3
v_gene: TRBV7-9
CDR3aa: CASSDLAYTQYF
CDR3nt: TGTGCCAGCAGCGATCTAGCGTATACGCAGTATTTT

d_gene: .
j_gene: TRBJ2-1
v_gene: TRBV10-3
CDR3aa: CAISEVGRQGNEQFF
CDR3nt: TGTGCCATCAGTGAAGTCGGCCGGCAGGGAAATGAGCAGTTCTTC

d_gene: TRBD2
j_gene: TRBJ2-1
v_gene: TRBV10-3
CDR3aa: CAISETSSGFYNEQFF
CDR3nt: TGTGCCATCAGTGAGACGTCTAGCGGATTCTACAATGAGCAGTTCTTC

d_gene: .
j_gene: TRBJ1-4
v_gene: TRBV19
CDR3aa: CASWGGGVGEKLFF
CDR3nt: TGTGCCAGCTGGGGAGGAGGGGTCGGAGAAAAACTGTTTTTT

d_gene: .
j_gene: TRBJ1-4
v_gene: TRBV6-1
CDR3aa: CASSEQVINEKLFF
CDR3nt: TGTGCCAGCAGTGAACAGGTCATTAATGAAAAACTGTTTTTT

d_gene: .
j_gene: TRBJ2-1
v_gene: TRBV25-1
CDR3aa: CASSDPALNSGYGKQFF
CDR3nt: TGTGCCAGCAGTGATCCAGCGTTGAACAGCGGGTACGGGAAGCAGTTCTTC

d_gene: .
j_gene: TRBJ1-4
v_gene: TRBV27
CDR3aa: CASSFVGGVEKLFF
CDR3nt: TGTGCCAGCAGTTTTGTGGGGGGGGTAGAAAAACTGTTTTTT

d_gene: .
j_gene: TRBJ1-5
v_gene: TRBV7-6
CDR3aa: CASSLAENQPQHF
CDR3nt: TGTGCCAGCAGCTTAGCTGAGAATCAGCCCCAGCATTTT

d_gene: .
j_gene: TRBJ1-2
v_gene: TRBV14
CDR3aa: CASSQAGGTGYTF
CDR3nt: TGTGCCAGCAGCCAAGCAGGAGGGACTGGCTACACCTTC